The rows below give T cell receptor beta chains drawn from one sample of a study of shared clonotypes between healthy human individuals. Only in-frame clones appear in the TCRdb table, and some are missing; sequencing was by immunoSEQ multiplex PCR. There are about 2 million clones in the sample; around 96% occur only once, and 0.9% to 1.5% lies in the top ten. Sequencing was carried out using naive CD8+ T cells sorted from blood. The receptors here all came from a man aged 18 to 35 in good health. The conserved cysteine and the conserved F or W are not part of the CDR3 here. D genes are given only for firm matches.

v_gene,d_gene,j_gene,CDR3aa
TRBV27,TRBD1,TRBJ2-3,ASSLSVYGTGSTDTQY
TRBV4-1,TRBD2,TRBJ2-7,ASSRLRGGSSYEQY
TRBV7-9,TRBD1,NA,ASSHSGTGGGEQY
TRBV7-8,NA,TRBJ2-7,ASSLGIAGEQY
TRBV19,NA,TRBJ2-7,ASSMGHLYEQY
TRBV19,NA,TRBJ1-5,ASKTSGGSSNQPQH
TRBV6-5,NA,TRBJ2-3,ASSYSFPADTQY
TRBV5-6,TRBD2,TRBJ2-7,ASSQDPGGQY
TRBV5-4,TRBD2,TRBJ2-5,ASSLMGGQEETQY
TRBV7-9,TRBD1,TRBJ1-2,ASSSGTGAEGYT
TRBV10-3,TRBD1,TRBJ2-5,AISDFDRGQETQY
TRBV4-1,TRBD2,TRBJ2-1,ASSQEEAGGLEQF
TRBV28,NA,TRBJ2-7,ASSASDYYEQY
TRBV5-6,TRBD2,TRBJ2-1,ASSWGTSGYNEQF
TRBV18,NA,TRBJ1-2,ASSPDAYGYT
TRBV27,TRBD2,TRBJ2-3,ASSFEPGGTDTQY
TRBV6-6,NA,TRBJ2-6,ASLQPSGANVLT